Shown below are 13 T cell receptor beta chains from a single sample sequenced in a study of identical twins. TCRdb itself ran the 5' RACE reads through MiXCR, one entry per CDR3 protein. The top ten clones hold over 1.5% of a sample with over 550,000 distinct CDR3 sequences, 7.1% of them seen once. This sample also belongs to another study, concerning yellow fever vaccine responses in identical twins.

The sequenced sample consisted of PBMCs. These receptors came from a young woman in good health.

This clonotype was observed a few times. The CDR3 sequence is CASSPPPAAVNEKLFF. CDR3 coding DNA: TGCGCCAGCAGCCCCCCCCCGGCCGCAGTTAATGAAAAACTGTTTTTT. The chain is built from TRBV4-1 and TRBJ1-4, with D uncertain. With 4 bases removed from V and 4 bases from J, the gap between germline ends came to 16 bases. This CDR3 comprises 16 residues. Germline-derived CDR1 and CDR2 are MGHRA and YSYEKL.

This clonotype was counted ten times or more. The rearrangement joins TRBV7-2 to TRBJ1-5, with unresolved D. The V gene lost 5 bases and the J gene lost 4 bases, with 15 bases spanning the gap. CDR3 length equals 15 residues. Germline V lookup: CDR1 SGHTA, CDR2 FQGNSA. As DNA, the CDR3 is TGTGCCAGCAGCCCGCGGGCCGCGATGAATCAGCCCCAGCATTTT. Protein product: CASSPRAAMNQPQHF. Full variable domain (remainder filled in from reference TRBV7-2 and TRBJ1-5): GAGVSQSPSNKVTEKGKDVELRCDPISGHTALYWYRQSLGQGLEFLIYFQGNSAPDKSGLPSDRFSAERTGGSVSTLTIQRTQQEDSAVYLCASSPRAAMNQPQHFGDGTRLSIL.

This clonotype was observed a few times. The gene calls are TRBV20-1 and TRBJ1-5; D ambiguous. Germline values: CDR1 DFQATT, CDR2 SNEGSKA (reference sequence). Trimming removed 0 bases from V and 4 bases from J, with 7 bases in between. This CDR3 is built from 13 residues. The CDR3 DNA reads TGCAGTGCTAGAGATCACGAAAATCAGCCCCAGCATTTT. Protein product: CSARDHENQPQHF.

In this sample, this clonotype turned up many times. This sequence joins TRBV2 and TRBJ2-1; either TRBD1 or TRBD2 may fit D (5 bases each). CDR3 length: 14 residues. V was clipped by 8 bases and J by 2 bases, with 13 bases between them. Germline V gives CDR1 SNHLY, CDR2 FYNNEI. CDR3 in amino acids: CASLQDLTYNEQFF. DNA for the CDR3: TGTGCCAGCCTACAGGACTTAACCTACAATGAGCAGTTCTTC.

The gene calls are TRBV11-3 and TRBJ2-1, with D possibly TRBD2 on 5 matching bases. From germline, CDR1 is SGHNT and CDR2 YENEEA. Deletions cut 1 base from V and 6 bases from J, with 10 bases between. The CDR3 contains 14 residues. The CDR3 sequence: CASSLVLEGNEQFF. CDR3 nucleotide sequence: TGTGCCAGCAGCTTAGTACTAGAGGGCAATGAGCAGTTCTTC.

There are a few counts of this clonotype. The chain is built from TRBV12-3 or TRBV12-4 and TRBJ2-2; D call uncertain. The CDR3 extends over 13 amino acids. V dropped 5 bases and J dropped 4 bases, with 8 bases sitting between them. CDR3 coding DNA: TGTGCCAGCAGTGAACTCCTCACCGGGGAGCTGTTTTTT. It is translated as CASSELLTGELFF.

The chain is built from TRBV5-1 and TRBJ2-7; the D call may be TRBD1 or TRBD2 (7 bases each). The CDR3 spans 14 residues. Trimming shortened V by 6 bases and J by 0 bases, and 13 bases separated the two germline ends. The germline V gene encodes CDR1 SGHRS and CDR2 YFSETQ. The CDR3 sequence is CASTSGDSSYEQYF. The CDR3 coding sequence is TGCGCCAGCACCAGCGGGGACAGCTCCTACGAGCAGTACTTC.

The chain is built from TRBV5-1 and TRBJ1-1; D is undetermined. Germline CDR1 is SGHRS and CDR2 is YFSETQ. V lost 6 bases and J 1 base, leaving 10 bases between the germline ends. This CDR3 spans 13 amino acids. The CDR3 spells CASKFSENTEAFF. In DNA form, the CDR3 reads TGCGCCAGCAAATTCTCAGAGAACACTGAAGCTTTCTTT.

V is TRBV12-3 or TRBV12-4 and J is TRBJ2-7, with D perhaps being TRBD1 or TRBD2 (5 bases each). The length of the CDR3 is 13 residues. V lost 6 bases and J 5 bases, leaving 14 bases between the germline ends. CDR3 DNA sequence: TGTGCCAGCAGCCCGAGGGGACCCCACGAGCAGTACTTC. Translated, it gives CASSPRGPHEQYF.

This clonotype was detected only a few times. The chain combines TRBV3-1 with TRBJ1-4; 9 bases map to TRBD1. Germline V gene data show CDR1 as LGHDT and CDR2 as YNNKEL (reference sequence). After removal of 8 bases from V and 8 bases from J, the junction contained 3 bases not matched to a gene. The CDR3 has 12 residues. CDR3 loop: CASGTGYEKLFF. In DNA form, the CDR3 reads TGTGCCAGCGGGACAGGGTACGAAAAACTGTTTTTT.

There are a few counts of this clonotype. The genes are TRBV7-9 and TRBJ2-1, with a possible D match to TRBD2 (5 bases). Looked up from germline, CDR1 is SEHNR and CDR2 is FQNEAQ (reference sequence). The V end was cut by 5 bases, the J end by 0 bases, with 14 bases between. CDR3 length equals 16 residues. CDR3: CASSPGLPISYNEQFF. DNA for the CDR3: TGTGCCAGCAGCCCGGGGTTACCGATCTCCTACAATGAGCAGTTCTTC.

Only a few counts were recorded for this clonotype. This chain joins TRBV29-1 and TRBJ1-5; a weak D match, TRBD1 (5 bases). Germline V gene lookup returns CDR1 SQVTM and CDR2 ANQGSEA. The V gene lost 4 bases and the J gene lost 2 bases, with 9 bases spanning the gap. The CDR3 is made up of 13 amino acids. Written as DNA, the CDR3 is TGCAGCGTTGTAGGAGGGGGCAATCAGCCCCAGCATTTT. Its protein product is CSVVGGGNQPQHF. The full variable domain, in which reference TRBV29-1 and TRBJ1-5 provide the parts outside the CDR3, is SAVISQKPSRDICQRGTSLTIQCQVDSQVTMMFWYRQQPGQSLTLIATANQGSEATYESGFVIDKFPISRPNLTFSTLTVSNMSPEDSSIYLCSVVGGGNQPQHFGDGTRLSIL.

This clonotype occurred many times. The genes are TRBV12-3 or TRBV12-4 and TRBJ2-7, with TRBD2 matching over 9 bases. The CDR3 has 15 residues. The J segment lost 2 bases and the V segment lost 2 bases, leaving 4 bases of the junction unmatched. In DNA form, the CDR3 reads TGTGCCAGCAGTTTATGGCCTAGCGGGACCTACGAGCAGTACTTC. Amino acid sequence: CASSLWPSGTYEQYF.